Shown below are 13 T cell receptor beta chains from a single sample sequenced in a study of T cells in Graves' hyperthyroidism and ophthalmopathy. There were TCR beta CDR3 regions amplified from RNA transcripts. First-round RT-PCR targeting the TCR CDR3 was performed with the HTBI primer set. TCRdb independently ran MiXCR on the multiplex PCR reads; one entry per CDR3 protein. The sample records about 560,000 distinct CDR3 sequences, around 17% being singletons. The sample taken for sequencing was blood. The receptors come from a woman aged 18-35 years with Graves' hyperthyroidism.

The DNA of the CDR3 is TGTGCCAGCAGACAGAGACTAGCGGGGCACACAGATACGCAGTATTTT. Its translation: CASRQRLAGHTDTQYF. J is TRBJ2-3 and V is TRBV6-1; 11 bases are shared with TRBD2. The CDR3 totals 16 residues. Germline V CDR1 and CDR2: MNHNS, SASEGT. V gave up 6 bases and J gave up 2 bases; unmatched junction bases: 7.

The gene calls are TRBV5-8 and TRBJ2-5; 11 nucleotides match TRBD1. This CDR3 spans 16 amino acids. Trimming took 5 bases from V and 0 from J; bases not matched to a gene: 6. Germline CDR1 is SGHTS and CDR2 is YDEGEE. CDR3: CASRIRDRGDQETQYF. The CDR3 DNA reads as TGTGCCAGCAGAATCCGGGACAGGGGGGACCAAGAGACCCAGTACTTC.

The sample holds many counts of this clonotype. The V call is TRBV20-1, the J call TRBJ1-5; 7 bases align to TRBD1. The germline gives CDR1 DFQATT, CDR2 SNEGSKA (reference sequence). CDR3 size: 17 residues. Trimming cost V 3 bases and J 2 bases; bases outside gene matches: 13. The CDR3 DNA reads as TGCAGTGCTAGGGAAACCGTAACAGGGGTTGGCAATCAGCCCCAGCATTTT. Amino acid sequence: CSARETVTGVGNQPQHF.

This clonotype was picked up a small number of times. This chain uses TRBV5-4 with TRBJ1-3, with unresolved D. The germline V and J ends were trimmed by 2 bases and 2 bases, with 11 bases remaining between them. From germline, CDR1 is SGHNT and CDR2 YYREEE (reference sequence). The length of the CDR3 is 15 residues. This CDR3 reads CASSFTGRPGNTIYF. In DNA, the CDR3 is TGTGCCAGCAGCTTTACCGGGCGCCCTGGAAACACCATATATTTT.

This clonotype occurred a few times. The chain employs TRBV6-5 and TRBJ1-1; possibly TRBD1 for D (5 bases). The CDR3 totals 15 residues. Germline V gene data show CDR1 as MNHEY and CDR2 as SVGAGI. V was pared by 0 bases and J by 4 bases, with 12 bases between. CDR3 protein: CASSYSGGGATEAFF. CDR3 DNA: TGTGCCAGCAGTTACTCAGGCGGCGGGGCCACTGAAGCTTTCTTT.

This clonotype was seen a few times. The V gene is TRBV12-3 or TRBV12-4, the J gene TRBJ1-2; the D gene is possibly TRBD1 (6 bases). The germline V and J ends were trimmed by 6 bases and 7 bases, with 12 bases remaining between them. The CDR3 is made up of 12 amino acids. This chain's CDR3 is CASRGGAGGYTF. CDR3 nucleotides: TGTGCCAGCAGAGGGGGTGCGGGTGGCTACACCTTC.

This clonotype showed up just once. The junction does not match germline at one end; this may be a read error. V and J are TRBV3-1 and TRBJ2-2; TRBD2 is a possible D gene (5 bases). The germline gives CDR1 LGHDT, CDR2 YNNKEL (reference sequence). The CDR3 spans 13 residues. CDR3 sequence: CASSQGNTGEPFF. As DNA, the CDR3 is TGTGCCAGCAGCCAAGGGAACACCGGGGAGCCGTTTTTT.

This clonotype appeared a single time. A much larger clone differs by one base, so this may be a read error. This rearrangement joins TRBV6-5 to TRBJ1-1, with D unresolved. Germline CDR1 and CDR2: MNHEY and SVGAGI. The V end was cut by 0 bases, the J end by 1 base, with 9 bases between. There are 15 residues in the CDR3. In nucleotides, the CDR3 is TGTGCCAGCAGTTACTCGCGGGTGGCGAACACTGAAGCTTTCTTT. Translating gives CASSYSRVANTEAFF.

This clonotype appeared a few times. The DNA of the CDR3 is TGTGCCAGCAGCCAAGGGACCGGACTAGCGGGAGGGATAATTCAAGAGACCCAGTACTTC. Encoded protein: CASSQGTGLAGGIIQETQYF. The rearrangement joins TRBV3-1 to TRBJ2-5; 15 bases line up with TRBD2. The CDR3 is 20 amino acids. With V trimmed by 1 base and J by 2 bases, 11 bases remained unmatched. The germline gives CDR1 LGHDT, CDR2 YNNKEL (reference sequence).

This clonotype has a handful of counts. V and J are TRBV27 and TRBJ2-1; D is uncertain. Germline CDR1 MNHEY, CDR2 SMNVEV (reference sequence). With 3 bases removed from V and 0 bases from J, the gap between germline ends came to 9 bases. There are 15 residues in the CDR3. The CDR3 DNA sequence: TGTGCCAGCAGTTTCGGTCTGAGCTCCTACAATGAGCAGTTCTTC. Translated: CASSFGLSSYNEQFF.

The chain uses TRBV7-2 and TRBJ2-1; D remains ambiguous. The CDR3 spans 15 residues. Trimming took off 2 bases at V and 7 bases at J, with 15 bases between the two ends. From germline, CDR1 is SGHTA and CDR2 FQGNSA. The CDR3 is CASSLISFRSNEQFF. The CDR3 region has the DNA TGTGCCAGCAGCTTAATTTCTTTCCGTTCGAATGAGCAGTTCTTC. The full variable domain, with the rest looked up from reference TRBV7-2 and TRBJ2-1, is GAGVSQSPSNKVTEKGKDVELRCDPISGHTALYWYRQSLGQGLEFLIYFQGNSAPDKSGLPSDRFSAERTGGSVSTLTIQRTQQEDSAVYLCASSLISFRSNEQFFGPGTRLTVL.

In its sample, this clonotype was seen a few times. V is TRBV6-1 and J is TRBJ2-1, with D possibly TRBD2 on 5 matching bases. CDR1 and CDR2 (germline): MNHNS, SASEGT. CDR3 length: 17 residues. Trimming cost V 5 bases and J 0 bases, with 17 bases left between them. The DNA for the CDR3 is TGTGCCAGCAGTCAAATCCGCGGGTTTAGCTCCTACAATGAGCAGTTCTTC. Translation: CASSQIRGFSSYNEQFF.

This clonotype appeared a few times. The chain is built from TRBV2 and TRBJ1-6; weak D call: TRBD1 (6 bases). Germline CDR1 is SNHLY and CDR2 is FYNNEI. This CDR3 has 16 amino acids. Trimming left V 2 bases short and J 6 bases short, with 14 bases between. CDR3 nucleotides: TGTGCCAGCAGTGAAACCCCAGGGGAGGGTAATTCACCCCTCCACTTT. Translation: CASSETPGEGNSPLHF.